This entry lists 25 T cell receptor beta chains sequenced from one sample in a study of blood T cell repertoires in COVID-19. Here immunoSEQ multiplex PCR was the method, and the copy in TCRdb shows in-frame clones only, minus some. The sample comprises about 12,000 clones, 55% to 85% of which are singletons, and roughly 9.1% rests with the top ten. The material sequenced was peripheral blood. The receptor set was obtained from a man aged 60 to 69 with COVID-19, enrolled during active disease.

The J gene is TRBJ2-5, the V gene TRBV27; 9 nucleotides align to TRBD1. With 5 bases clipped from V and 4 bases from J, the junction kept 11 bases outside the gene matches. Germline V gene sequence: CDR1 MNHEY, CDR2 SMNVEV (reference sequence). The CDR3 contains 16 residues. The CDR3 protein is CASSKRPGQGLETQYF. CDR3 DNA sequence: TGTGCCAGCAGTAAACGACCGGGACAGGGACTAGAGACCCAGTACTTC.

In nucleotides, the CDR3 is TGTGCCAGCAGTCTCGGGGGAGGGGGAAGGGAGTTCTTC. Translating it yields CASSLGGGGREFF. V is TRBV28 and J is TRBJ2-1; D might be TRBD2 (7 bases). CDR3 size: 13 residues. V dropped 5 bases and J dropped 14 bases, with 19 bases sitting between them. Germline V lookup: CDR1 MDHEN, CDR2 SYDVKM.

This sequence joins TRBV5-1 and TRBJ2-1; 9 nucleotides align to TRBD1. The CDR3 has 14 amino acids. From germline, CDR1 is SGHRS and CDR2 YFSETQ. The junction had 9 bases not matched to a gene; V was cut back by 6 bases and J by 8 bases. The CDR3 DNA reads TGCGCCAGCATTCCGGGGACAGGGAGTCATGAGCAGTTCTTC. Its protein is CASIPGTGSHEQFF.

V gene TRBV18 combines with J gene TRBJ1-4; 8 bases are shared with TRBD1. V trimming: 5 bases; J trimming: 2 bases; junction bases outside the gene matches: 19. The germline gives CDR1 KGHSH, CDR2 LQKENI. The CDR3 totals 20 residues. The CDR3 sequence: CASSSHLPDRVTITNEKLFF. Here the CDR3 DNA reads TGTGCCAGCTCATCGCACTTACCGGACAGGGTGACGATCACTAATGAAAAACTGTTTTTT.

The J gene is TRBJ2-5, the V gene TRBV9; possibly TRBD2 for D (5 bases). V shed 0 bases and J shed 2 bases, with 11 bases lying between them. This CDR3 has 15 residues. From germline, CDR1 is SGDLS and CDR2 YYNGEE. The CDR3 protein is CASSVGGWGQETQYF. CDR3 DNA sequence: TGTGCCAGCAGCGTAGGAGGGTGGGGTCAAGAGACCCAGTACTTC.

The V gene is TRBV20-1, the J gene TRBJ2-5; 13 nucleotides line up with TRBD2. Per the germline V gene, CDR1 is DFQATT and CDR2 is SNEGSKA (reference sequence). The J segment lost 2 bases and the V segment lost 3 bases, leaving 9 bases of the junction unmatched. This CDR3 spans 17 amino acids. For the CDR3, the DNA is TGCAGTGCTAGTCCGTGGACTAGCGGGGGTGAACAAGAGACCCAGTACTTC. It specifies CSASPWTSGGEQETQYF.

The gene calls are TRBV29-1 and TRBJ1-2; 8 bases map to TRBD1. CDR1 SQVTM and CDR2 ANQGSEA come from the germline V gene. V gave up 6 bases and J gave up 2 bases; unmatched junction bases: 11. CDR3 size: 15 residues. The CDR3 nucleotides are TGCAGCGTCGGGCCCAGGGGGCAGGGAAACTATGGCTACACCTTC. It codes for CSVGPRGQGNYGYTF.

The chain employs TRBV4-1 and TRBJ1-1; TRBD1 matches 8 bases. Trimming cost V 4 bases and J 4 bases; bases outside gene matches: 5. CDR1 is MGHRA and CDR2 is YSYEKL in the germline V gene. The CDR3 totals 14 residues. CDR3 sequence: CASSPTGDRTEAFF. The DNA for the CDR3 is TGCGCCAGCAGCCCGACAGGGGACCGCACTGAAGCTTTCTTT.

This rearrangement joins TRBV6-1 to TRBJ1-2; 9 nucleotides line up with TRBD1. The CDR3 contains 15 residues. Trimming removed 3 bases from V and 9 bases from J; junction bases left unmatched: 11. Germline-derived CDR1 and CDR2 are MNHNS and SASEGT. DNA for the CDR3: TGTGCCAGCAGTGACGCCACCCGGACAGGGGTGAGCTACACCTTC. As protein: CASSDATRTGVSYTF.

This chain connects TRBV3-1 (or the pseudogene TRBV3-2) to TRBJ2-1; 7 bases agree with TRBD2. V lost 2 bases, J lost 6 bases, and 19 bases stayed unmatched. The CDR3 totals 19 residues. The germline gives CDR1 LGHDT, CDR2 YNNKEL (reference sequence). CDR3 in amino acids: CASSQSPSSGTQPVNEQFF. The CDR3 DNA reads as TGTGCCAGCAGCCAATCCCCGTCTAGCGGAACACAACCGGTCAATGAGCAGTTCTTC.

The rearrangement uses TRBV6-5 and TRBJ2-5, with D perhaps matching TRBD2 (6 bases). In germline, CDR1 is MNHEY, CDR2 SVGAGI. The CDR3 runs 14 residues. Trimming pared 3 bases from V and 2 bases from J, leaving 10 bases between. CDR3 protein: CASSYLGGQETQYF. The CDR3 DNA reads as TGTGCCAGCAGTTATCTGGGAGGACAAGAGACCCAGTACTTC.

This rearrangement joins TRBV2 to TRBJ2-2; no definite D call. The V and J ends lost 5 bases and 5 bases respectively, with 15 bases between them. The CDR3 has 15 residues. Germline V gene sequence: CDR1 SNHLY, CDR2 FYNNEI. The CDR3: CASSTPDTGTGELFF. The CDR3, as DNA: TGTGCCAGCAGTACCCCCGACACTGGGACCGGGGAGCTGTTTTTT.

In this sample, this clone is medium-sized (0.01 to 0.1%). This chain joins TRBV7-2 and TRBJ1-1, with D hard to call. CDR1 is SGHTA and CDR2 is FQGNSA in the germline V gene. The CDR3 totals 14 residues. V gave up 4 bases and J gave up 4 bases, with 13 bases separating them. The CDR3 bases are TGTGCCAGCAGCTCCGGGTTATTTGGCACTGAAGCTTTCTTT. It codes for CASSSGLFGTEAFF. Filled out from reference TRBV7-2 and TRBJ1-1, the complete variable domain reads GAGVSQSPSNKVTEKGKDVELRCDPISGHTALYWYRQSLGQGLEFLIYFQGNSAPDKSGLPSDRFSAERTGGSVSTLTIQRTQQEDSAVYLCASSSGLFGTEAFFGQGTRLTVV.

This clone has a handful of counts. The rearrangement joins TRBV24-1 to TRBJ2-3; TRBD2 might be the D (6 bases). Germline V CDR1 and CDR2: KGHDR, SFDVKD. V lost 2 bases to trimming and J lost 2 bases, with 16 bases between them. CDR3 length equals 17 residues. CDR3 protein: CATSDSPGEWDTDTQYF. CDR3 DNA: TGTGCCACCAGTGATTCTCCGGGAGAATGGGACACAGATACGCAGTATTTT.

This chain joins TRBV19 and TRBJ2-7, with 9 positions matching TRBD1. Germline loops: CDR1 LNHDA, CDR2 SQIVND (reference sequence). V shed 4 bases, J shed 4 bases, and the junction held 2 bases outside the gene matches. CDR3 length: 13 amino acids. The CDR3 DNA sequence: TGTGCCAGTAGTAGGACAGGGGAGTACGAGCAGTACTTC. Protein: CASSRTGEYEQYF. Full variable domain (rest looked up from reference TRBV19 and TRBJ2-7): DGGITQSPKYLFRKEGQNVTLSCEQNLNHDAMYWYRQDPGQGLRLIYYSQIVNDFQKGDIAEGYSVSREKKESFPLTVTSAQKNPTAFYLCASSRTGEYEQYFGPGTRLTVT.

CDR3 in DNA: TGTGCCAGCAGCCAAGGCGTTATCGATGAGCAGTTCTTC. Its translation is CASSQGVIDEQFF. This rearrangement joins TRBV4-2 to TRBJ2-1; no definite D call. Germline V gene sequence: CDR1 LGHNA, CDR2 YNFKEQ. CDR3 length: 13 amino acids. Between the trimmed V and J ends, which lost 1 base and 8 bases, there was a span of 9 bases.

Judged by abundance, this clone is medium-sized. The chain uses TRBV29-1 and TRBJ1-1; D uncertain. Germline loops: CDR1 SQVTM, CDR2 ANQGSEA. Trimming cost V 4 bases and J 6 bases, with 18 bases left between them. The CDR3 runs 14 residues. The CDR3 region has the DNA TGCAGCGTTGTTGCCTCAATTTGGGAGCCTGAAGCTTTCTTT. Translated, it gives CSVVASIWEPEAFF.

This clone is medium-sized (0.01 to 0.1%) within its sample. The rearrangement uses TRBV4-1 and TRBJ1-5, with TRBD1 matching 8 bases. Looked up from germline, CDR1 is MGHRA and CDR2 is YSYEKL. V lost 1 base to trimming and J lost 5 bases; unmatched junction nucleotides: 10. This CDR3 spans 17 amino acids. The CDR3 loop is CASSQGWTGPYDQPQHF. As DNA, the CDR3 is TGCGCCAGCAGCCAAGGATGGACAGGGCCGTACGATCAGCCCCAGCATTTT.

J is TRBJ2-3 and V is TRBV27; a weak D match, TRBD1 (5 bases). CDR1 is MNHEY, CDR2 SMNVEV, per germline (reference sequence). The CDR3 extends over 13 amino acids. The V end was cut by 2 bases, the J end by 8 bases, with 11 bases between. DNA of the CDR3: TGTGCCAGCAGTTTAAGGGGTGGAAGTACGCAGTATTTT. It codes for CASSLRGGSTQYF.

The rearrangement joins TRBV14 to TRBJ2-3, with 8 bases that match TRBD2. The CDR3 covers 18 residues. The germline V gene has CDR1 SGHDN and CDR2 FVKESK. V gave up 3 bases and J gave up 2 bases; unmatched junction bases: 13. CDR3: CASSHYPGLAANTDTQYF. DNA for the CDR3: TGTGCCAGCAGCCACTACCCTGGACTAGCAGCGAACACAGATACGCAGTATTTT.

Here the CDR3 reads CAISESQAVWYF. The CDR3 nucleotides are TGTGCCATCAGTGAGTCTCAGGCAGTTTGGTACTTC. V is TRBV10-3 and J is TRBJ2-4; D uncertain. Germline V gene lookup returns CDR1 ENHRY and CDR2 SYGVKD. The CDR3 totals 12 residues. The germline V and J ends were trimmed by 0 bases and 15 bases, with 12 bases remaining between them.

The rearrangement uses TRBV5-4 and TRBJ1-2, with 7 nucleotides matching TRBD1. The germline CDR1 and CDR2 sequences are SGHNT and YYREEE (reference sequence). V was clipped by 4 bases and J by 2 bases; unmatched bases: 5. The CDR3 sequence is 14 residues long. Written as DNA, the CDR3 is TGTGCCAGCAGCCTGATACAGGGGAACTATGGCTACACCTTC. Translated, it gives CASSLIQGNYGYTF. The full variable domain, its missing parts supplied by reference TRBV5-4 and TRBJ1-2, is ETGVTQSPTHLIKTRGQQVTLRCSSQSGHNTVSWYQQALGQGPQFIFQYYREEENGRGNFPPRFSGLQFPNYSSELNVNALELDDSALYLCASSLIQGNYGYTFGSGTRLTVV.

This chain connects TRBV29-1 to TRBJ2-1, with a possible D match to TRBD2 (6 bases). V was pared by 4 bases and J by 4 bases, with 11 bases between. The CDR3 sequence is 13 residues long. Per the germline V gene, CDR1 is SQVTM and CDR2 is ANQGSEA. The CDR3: CSVALGGYNEQFF. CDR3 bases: TGCAGCGTTGCCCTGGGAGGATACAATGAGCAGTTCTTC.

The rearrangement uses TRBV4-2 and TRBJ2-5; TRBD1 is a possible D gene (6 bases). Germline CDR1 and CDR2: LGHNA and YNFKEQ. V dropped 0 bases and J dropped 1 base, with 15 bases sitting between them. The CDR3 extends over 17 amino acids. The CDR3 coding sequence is TGTGCCAGCAGCCAAGAGCCTGGGGGACATTCCCAAGAGACCCAGTACTTC. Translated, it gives CASSQEPGGHSQETQYF.

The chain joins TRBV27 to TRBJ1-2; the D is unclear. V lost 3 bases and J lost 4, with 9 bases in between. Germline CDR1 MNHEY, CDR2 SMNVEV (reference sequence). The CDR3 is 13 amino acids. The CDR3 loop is CASSLGSSYGYTF. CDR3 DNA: TGTGCCAGCAGTTTGGGCAGCTCCTATGGCTACACCTTC.